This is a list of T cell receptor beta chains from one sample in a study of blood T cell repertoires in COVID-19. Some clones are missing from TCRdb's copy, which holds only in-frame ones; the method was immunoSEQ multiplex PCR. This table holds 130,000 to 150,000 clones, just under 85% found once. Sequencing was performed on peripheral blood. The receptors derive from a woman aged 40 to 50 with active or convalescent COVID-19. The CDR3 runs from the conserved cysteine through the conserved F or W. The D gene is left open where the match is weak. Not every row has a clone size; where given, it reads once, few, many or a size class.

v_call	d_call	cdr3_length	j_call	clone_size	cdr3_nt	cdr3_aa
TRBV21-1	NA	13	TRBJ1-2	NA	TGTGCCAGCAGCCCATGGGAGAGGTATGGCTACACCTTC	CASSPWERYGYTF
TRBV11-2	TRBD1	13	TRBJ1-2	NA	TGTGCCAGCAGCCTAGACAGGGGGCGAGGCTACACCTTC	CASSLDRGRGYTF
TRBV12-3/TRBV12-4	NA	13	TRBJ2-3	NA	TGTGCCAGCAGTTTTGATGTCCGGGGTACGCAGTATTTT	CASSFDVRGTQYF
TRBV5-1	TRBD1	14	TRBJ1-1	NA	TGCGCCAGCAGCGCGGGACAGGGGGTCGGTGAAGCTTTCTTT	CASSAGQGVGEAFF
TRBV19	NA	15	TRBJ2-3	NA	TGTGCCAGTAGCACGGGCGGGGGCACCACAGATACGCAGTATTTT	CASSTGGGTTDTQYF
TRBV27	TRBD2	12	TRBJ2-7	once	TGTGCCAGCGGGACTAGTCCCTACGAGCAGTACTTC	CASGTSPYEQYF
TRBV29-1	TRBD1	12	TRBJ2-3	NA	TGCAGCGTCCACTCACAGGGGGATACGCAGTATTTT	CSVHSQGDTQYF
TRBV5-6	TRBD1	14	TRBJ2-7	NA	TGTGCCAGCAGCTTGGTGGGACAGGAGTACGAGCAGTACTTC	CASSLVGQEYEQYF
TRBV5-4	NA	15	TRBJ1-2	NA	TGTGCCAGCAGCTTGGAGACAGGTGGGACCTATGGCTACACCTTC	CASSLETGGTYGYTF
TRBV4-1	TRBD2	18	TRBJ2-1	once	TGCGCCAGCAGCCAAGATCACCGGGGCGGGGGGGCCTACAATGAGCAGTTCTTC	CASSQDHRGGGAYNEQFF
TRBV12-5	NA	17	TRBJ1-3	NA	TGTGCTAGTGGTTTGGCCCCGGACTTTTACTCTGGAAACACCATATATTTT	CASGLAPDFYSGNTIYF
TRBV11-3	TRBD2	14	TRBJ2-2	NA	TGTGCCACCGGGAGGGGGTATGCCGCCGGGGAGCTGTTTTTT	CATGRGYAAGELFF
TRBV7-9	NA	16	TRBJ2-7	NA	TGTGCCAGCAGCCCTAGGGGGGGAGGAATCCGCTACGAGCAGTACTTC	CASSPRGGGIRYEQYF
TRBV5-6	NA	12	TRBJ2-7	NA	TGTGCCAGCAGCTTGACTTACCACGAGCAGTACTTC	CASSLTYHEQYF
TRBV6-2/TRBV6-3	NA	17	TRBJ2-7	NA	TGTGCCAGCAGTTACGTTAGTGGGAGGCCACGATCCTACGAGCAGTACTTC	CASSYVSGRPRSYEQYF
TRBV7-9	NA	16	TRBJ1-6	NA	TGTGCCAGCAGCGGGCGACAGAGCTCCTATAATTCACCCCTCCACTTT	CASSGRQSSYNSPLHF
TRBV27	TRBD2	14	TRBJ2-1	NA	TGTGCCAGCAGTACTAGCGGGGCCTACAATGAGCAGTTCTTC	CASSTSGAYNEQFF
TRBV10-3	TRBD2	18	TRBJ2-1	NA	TGTGCCATCAGTGAAAATCCCCCCGGGCTAGCGGGGGACAATGAGCAGTTCTTC	CAISENPPGLAGDNEQFF
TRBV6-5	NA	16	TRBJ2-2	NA	TGTGCCAGCAGTTACTCCATGAGCCTGAACACCGGGGAGCTGTTTTTT	CASSYSMSLNTGELFF
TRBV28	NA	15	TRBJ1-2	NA	TGTGCCAGCAGTGGGGGGGGGCTCCACAACTATGGCTACACCTTC	CASSGGGLHNYGYTF
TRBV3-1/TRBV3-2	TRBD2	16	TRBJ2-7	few	TGTGCCAGCAGCCCTCTGCAGCGGGGGGGTTCTTACGAGCAGTACTTC	CASSPLQRGGSYEQYF
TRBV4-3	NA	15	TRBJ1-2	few	TGCGCCAGCAGCCAAGAGATCCGCGGTAACTATGGCTACACCTTC	CASSQEIRGNYGYTF
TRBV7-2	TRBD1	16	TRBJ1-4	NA	TGTGCCAGCAGCTTAGGGTCGGGACAGGGGTTTAAAAAACTGTTTTTT	CASSLGSGQGFKKLFF
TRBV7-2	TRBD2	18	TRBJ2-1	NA	TGTGCCAGCAGCTTACCCTGGACTAGCGGGTGGACCTACAATGAGCAGTTCTTC	CASSLPWTSGWTYNEQFF
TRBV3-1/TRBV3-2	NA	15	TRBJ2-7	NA	TGTGCCAGCAGCCAAGGAGCAAGCGGCGCCTACGAGCAGTACTTC	CASSQGASGAYEQYF
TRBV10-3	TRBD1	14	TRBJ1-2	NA	TGTGCCATCAGTAAGACAGGGCTGGACTATGGCTACACCTTC	CAISKTGLDYGYTF
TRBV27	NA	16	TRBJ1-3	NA	TGTGCCAGCACTTACGGACAGCCAAACTCTGGAAACACCATATATTTT	CASTYGQPNSGNTIYF
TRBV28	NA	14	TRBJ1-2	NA	TGTGCCAGCAGTTCTACCGGGACAAACTATGGCTACACCTTC	CASSSTGTNYGYTF
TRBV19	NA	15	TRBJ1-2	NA	TGTGCCAGTAGTATAGTGTCCGGCGGCCGTCATGGCTACACCTTC	CASSIVSGGRHGYTF
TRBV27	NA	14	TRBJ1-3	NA	TGTGCCAGCAGTCCAGGAAACTCTGGAAACACCATATATTTT	CASSPGNSGNTIYF
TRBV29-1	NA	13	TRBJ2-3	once	TGCAGCGTTCTGACAGCTAGCACAGATACGCAGTATTTT	CSVLTASTDTQYF
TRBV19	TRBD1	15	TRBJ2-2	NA	TGTGCCACCCTAGGACAGGGAGGGAACACCGGGGAGCTGTTTTTT	CATLGQGGNTGELFF
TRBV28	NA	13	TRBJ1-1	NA	TGTGCCAGCAGTTTATATAGTCCTGGTGAAGCTTTCTTT	CASSLYSPGEAFF
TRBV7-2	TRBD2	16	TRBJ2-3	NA	TGTGCCAGCAGCTTAAAGTTAGCGGGAGTATCAGATACGCAGTATTTT	CASSLKLAGVSDTQYF
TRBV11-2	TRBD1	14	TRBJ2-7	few	TGTGCCAGCAGCTTACAGGGGGCTTTATACGAGCAGTACTTC	CASSLQGALYEQYF
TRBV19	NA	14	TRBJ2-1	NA	TGTGCCAGTAGTAATGACTTGACCTACAATGAGCAGTTCTTC	CASSNDLTYNEQFF
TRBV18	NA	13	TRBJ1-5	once	TGTGCCAGCTCCACAGGGTTCGGTCAGCCCCAGCATTTT	CASSTGFGQPQHF
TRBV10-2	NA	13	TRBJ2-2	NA	TGCGCCAGCAGTAGAGAGGTTACCGGGGAGCTGTTTTTT	CASSREVTGELFF
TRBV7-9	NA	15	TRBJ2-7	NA	TGTGCCAGCAGCTTAGTCTCCGTACAGCCCTACGAGCAGTACTTC	CASSLVSVQPYEQYF
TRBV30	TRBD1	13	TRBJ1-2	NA	TGTGCCTGGAGTAGAACAGGGGCAAGGGGCTACACCTTC	CAWSRTGARGYTF
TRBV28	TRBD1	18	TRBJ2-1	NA	TGTGCCAGCCCACGTGCCGGACAGGGAATTTCATCTGGGGGTGAGCAGTTCTTC	CASPRAGQGISSGGEQFF
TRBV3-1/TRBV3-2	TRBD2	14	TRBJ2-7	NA	TGTGCCAGCAGCCAAGACGGCGGGAGGGCGGCGCAGTACTTC	CASSQDGGRAAQYF
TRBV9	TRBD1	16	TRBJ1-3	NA	TGTGCCAGCAGCGTAGGGCAGGGGGCCTCTGGAAACACCATATATTTT	CASSVGQGASGNTIYF
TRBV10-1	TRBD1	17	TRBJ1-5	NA	TGCGCCAGCCCCGACTCGGACAGGGGGTTTTTCAATCAGCCCCAGCATTTT	CASPDSDRGFFNQPQHF